Shown below are 18 T cell receptor beta chains from a single sample sequenced in a study of OX40 agonist ivuxolimab in advanced cancers. TCRdb's table, derived via immunoSEQ multiplex PCR, lists solely in-frame clones and lacks some. The data show some 37,000 clones, more than 60% seen once. The specimen comprised CD4+ or CD8+ T cells sorted from blood, sampled in a trial of the OX40 agonist ivuxolimab. The receptors stem from an adult with an advanced solid tumor such as melanoma, head and neck, liver or kidney cancer.

V and J are TRBV27 and TRBJ2-3; 8 positions match TRBD1. CDR1 is MNHEY, CDR2 SMNVEV, per germline (reference sequence). This CDR3 contains 15 residues. With 4 bases clipped from V and 6 bases from J, the junction kept 9 bases outside the gene matches. CDR3 coding DNA: TGTGCCAGCAGTTGGACAGGGAGACAATGGGATACGCAGTATTTT. Residues: CASSWTGRQWDTQYF.

This clone was counted a few times. This chain links TRBV19 with TRBJ2-7; TRBD2 matches 14 bases. Losses at the gene ends were 1 base for V and 6 bases for J; bases not matched to a gene: 2. Germline lookup yields CDR1 LNHDA and CDR2 SQIVND (reference sequence). CDR3 length: 15 amino acids. The CDR3, as DNA: TGTGCCAGTAGTATAGGGACTAGCGGGGGGATCGAGCAGTACTTC. Encoded protein: CASSIGTSGGIEQYF.

V is TRBV7-6 and J is TRBJ2-1, with D possibly being TRBD1 or TRBD2 (5 bases each). This CDR3 comprises 15 residues. V gave up 1 base and J gave up 7 bases, with 14 bases separating them. Germline V gene sequence: CDR1 SGHVS, CDR2 FNYEAQ. The CDR3 loop is CASSLGPGRQNEQFF. Written as DNA, the CDR3 is TGTGCCAGCAGCTTAGGTCCGGGACGCCAGAATGAGCAGTTCTTC.

J is TRBJ2-1 and V is TRBV7-3; a possible D gene is TRBD1 (5 bases). V lost 0 bases, J lost 8 bases, and 14 bases lay in between. Germline CDR1 reads SGHTA; CDR2 reads FQGTGA. The CDR3 length is 15 residues. In DNA, the CDR3 is TGTGCCAGCAGCTTAACGGTGGCAGGGTACGATGAGCAGTTCTTC. The encoded protein is CASSLTVAGYDEQFF.

For this clone: In this CDR3 the conserved last residue, phenylalanine or tryptophan, is missing, so a read error is likely. It is unclear where the CDR3 begins or ends on the DNA, so no DNA is shown, and the CDR3 is as TCRdb lists it. V and J are TRBV5-1 and TRBJ2-7; whether TRBD1, the table's D call, matches the DNA was not checked. The CDR3 spans 11 amino acids, including both terminal residues. CDR1 and CDR2 from the germline V gene are SGHRS and YFSETQ. The CDR3 region is CASSPSPGAPH.

This chain links TRBV27 with TRBJ1-1; 10 bases align to TRBD1. There are 17 residues in the CDR3. The trim removed 2 bases at V and 2 bases at J, leaving 8 bases unmatched. CDR1 MNHEY and CDR2 SMNVEV come from the germline V gene (reference sequence). DNA for the CDR3: TGTGCCAGCAGTTTAAGGGACAGGGGTCGATCTAACACTGAAGCTTTCTTT. Translation gives CASSLRDRGRSNTEAFF.

This chain connects TRBV18 to TRBJ2-3, with 14 bases fitting TRBD2. The CDR3 covers 19 residues. CDR1 and CDR2 (germline): KGHSH, LQKENI. Trimming took 3 bases from V and 4 from J; bases not matched to a gene: 12. The CDR3 bases are TGTGCCAGCTCACCCCCGAGACTAGCGGGGGGGCAGCTCGCAGATACGCAGTATTTT. Amino acids: CASSPPRLAGGQLADTQYF.

J is TRBJ2-7 and V is TRBV6-6; D uncertain. This CDR3 comprises 14 residues. V lost 7 bases, J lost 0 bases, and 13 bases lay in between. Germline V gives CDR1 MNHNY, CDR2 SVGAGI (reference sequence). The CDR3 protein is CASKSGQSSYEQYF. CDR3 sequence (DNA): TGTGCCAGCAAATCGGGCCAGAGCTCCTACGAGCAGTACTTC.

The V gene is TRBV28, the J gene TRBJ1-2; TRBD1 aligns across 9 bases. The V gene's germline CDR1 is MDHEN and CDR2 SYDVKM. CDR3 size: 14 residues. The V segment lost 7 bases and the J segment 3 bases; nucleotides outside the gene matches: 6. CDR3 protein: CASNKQGADYGYTF. In nucleotides, the CDR3 is TGTGCCAGCAATAAACAGGGGGCTGACTATGGCTACACCTTC.

The chain couples TRBV6-6 to TRBJ1-2, with TRBD1 matching 9 bases. CDR1 and CDR2 from the germline V gene are MNHNY and SVGAGI (reference sequence). The junction had 5 bases not matched to a gene; V was cut back by 5 bases and J by 4 bases. This CDR3 is built from 14 residues. CDR3 coding DNA: TGTGCCAGCAGTGCGCCGGGACAGGGCTATGGCTACACCTTC. Translating gives CASSAPGQGYGYTF.

V and J are TRBV2 and TRBJ2-5, with 7 bases that match TRBD2. This CDR3 is 15 amino acids long. Germline loops: CDR1 SNHLY, CDR2 FYNNEI. The V segment lost 8 bases and the J segment 7 bases; nucleotides outside the gene matches: 16. This chain's CDR3 is CASVSERGAVGTQYF. The CDR3 DNA reads as TGTGCCAGCGTGTCGGAGCGGGGCGCGGTCGGGACCCAGTACTTC.

This clone was counted a few times. This rearrangement joins TRBV2 to TRBJ2-7; possibly TRBD2 for D (7 bases). This CDR3 is built from 14 residues. CDR1 is SNHLY and CDR2 is FYNNEI in the germline V gene. Between the trimmed V and J ends, which lost 6 bases and 3 bases, there was a span of 15 bases. CDR3 in DNA: TGTGCCAGCAGACCGGCGGGGGCGGGCTACGAGCAGTACTTC. This sequence encodes CASRPAGAGYEQYF.

This clone was observed a few times. The J gene is TRBJ2-5, the V gene TRBV21-1; the table's TRBD1 call for D was not verified on the DNA. The closer fit of TRBJ2-7 to the DNA end suggests the J call may be wrong. TRBV21-1 is a pseudogene locus. The CDR3 extends over 13 amino acids. The CDR3: CASTRDRGYEQYF. For the CDR3, the DNA is TGTGCCAGCACCCGGGACAGGGGCTACGAGCAGTACTTC.

The genes are TRBV7-7 and TRBJ2-1; possible D gene TRBD2, 7 bases. CDR1 is SSHAT, CDR2 FNYEAQ, per germline (reference sequence). The V end lost 4 bases, the J end lost 6 bases, and 16 bases lay between the germline ends. The CDR3 spans 15 residues. The CDR3 reads CASSYGGGGFNEQFF. The CDR3 DNA reads as TGTGCCAGCAGCTATGGGGGCGGGGGATTCAATGAGCAGTTCTTC.

The V call is TRBV5-6, the J call TRBJ1-5; D possibly corresponds to TRBD1 (5 bases). Deletions cut 2 bases from V and 6 bases from J, with 12 bases between. Germline lookup yields CDR1 SGHDT and CDR2 YYEEEE. This CDR3 is built from 14 residues. CDR3 region: CASSLFLGTQPQHF. The DNA for the CDR3 is TGTGCCAGCAGCTTATTTTTGGGGACTCAGCCCCAGCATTTT.

The chain links TRBV9 to TRBJ2-7, with 11 bases matching TRBD1. There are 15 residues in the CDR3. V shed 0 bases and J 3 bases; nucleotides not matched to a gene: 2. Germline CDR1 reads SGDLS; CDR2 reads YYNGEE. The DNA for the CDR3 is TGTGCCAGCAGCGTAGGGGACAGGGGGGTCTACGAGCAGTACTTC. This codes for CASSVGDRGVYEQYF.

The CDR3 loop is CASSLDGQGNGYTF. For the CDR3, the DNA is TGTGCCAGCAGCTTAGACGGACAGGGTAATGGCTACACCTTC. The chain recombines TRBV11-3 with TRBJ1-2, with TRBD1 matching over 8 bases. This CDR3 has 14 amino acids. J lost 6 bases, V lost 0 bases, and 3 bases had no gene match. From germline, CDR1 is SGHNT and CDR2 YENEEA.

The V and J genes are TRBV19 and TRBJ1-2; 7 nucleotides match TRBD1. CDR3 size: 13 residues. In germline, CDR1 is LNHDA, CDR2 SQIVND (reference sequence). V was clipped by 7 bases and J by 1 base; unmatched bases: 3. CDR3 in DNA: TGTGCCAGTAAAACAGGGGATAACTATGGCTACACCTTC. Encoded protein: CASKTGDNYGYTF. Based on the CDR3 plus reference TRBV19 and TRBJ1-2, the full variable domain is DGGITQSPKYLFRKEGQNVTLSCEQNLNHDAMYWYRQDPGQGLRLIYYSQIVNDFQKGDIAEGYSVSREKKESFPLTVTSAQKNPTAFYLCASKTGDNYGYTFGSGTRLTVV.